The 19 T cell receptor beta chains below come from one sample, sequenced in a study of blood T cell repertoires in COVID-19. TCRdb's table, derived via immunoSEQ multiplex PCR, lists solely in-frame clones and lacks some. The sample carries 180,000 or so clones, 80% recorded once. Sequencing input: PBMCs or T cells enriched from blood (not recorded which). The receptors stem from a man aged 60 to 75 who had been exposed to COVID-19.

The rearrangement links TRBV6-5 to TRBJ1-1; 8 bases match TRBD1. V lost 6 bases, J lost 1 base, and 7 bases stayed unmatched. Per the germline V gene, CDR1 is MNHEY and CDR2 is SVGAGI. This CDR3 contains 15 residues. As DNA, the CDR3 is TGTGCCAGCAGGGACAGGGTTTCGGGGAACACTGAAGCTTTCTTT. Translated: CASRDRVSGNTEAFF.

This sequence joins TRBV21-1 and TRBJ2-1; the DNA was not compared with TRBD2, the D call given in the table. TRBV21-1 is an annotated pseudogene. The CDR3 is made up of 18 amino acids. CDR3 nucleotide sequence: TGTGCCAGCAGCAAAGATGGCAGCGGGACATTACCTCTGGGTGAGCAGTTCTTC. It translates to CASSKDGSGTLPLGEQFF.

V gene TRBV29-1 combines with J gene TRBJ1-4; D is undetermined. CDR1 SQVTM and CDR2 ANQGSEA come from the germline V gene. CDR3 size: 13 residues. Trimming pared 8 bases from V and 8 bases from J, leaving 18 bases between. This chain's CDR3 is CSPSGEGGEKLFF. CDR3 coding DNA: TGCAGCCCCTCCGGGGAAGGAGGAGAAAAACTGTTTTTT.

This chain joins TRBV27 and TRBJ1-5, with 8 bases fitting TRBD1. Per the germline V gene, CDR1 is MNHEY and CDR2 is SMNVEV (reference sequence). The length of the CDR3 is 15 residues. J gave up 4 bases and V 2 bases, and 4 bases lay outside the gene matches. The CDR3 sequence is CASSLNRGGNQPQHF. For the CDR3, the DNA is TGTGCCAGCAGTTTAAACAGGGGGGGGAATCAGCCCCAGCATTTT.

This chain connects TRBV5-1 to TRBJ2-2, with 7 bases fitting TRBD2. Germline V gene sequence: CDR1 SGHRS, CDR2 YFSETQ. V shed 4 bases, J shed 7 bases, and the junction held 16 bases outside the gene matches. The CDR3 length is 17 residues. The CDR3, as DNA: TGCGCCAGCAGCCCGACGAATGGGAGGGCCCTCGTCGGGGAGCTGTTTTTT. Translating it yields CASSPTNGRALVGELFF. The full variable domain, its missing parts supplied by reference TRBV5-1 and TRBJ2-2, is KAGVTQTPRYLIKTRGQQVTLSCSPISGHRSVSWYQQTPGQGLQFLFEYFSETQRNKGNFPGRFSGRQFSNSRSEMNVSTLELGDSALYLCASSPTNGRALVGELFFGEGSRLTVL.

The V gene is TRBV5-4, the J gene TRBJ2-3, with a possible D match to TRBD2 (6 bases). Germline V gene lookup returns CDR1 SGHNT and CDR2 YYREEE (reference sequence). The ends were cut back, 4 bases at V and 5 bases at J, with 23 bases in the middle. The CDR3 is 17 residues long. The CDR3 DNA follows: TGTGCCAGCAGCCCCCCCCTTCGCGGTGGAGGGGTAGATACGCAGTATTTT. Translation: CASSPPLRGGGVDTQYF.

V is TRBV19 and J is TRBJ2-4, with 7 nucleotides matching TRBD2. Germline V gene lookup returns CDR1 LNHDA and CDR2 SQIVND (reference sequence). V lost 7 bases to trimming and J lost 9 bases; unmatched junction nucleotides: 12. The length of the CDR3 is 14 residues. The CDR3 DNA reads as TGTGCCAGTAACCATGGGGCGGGAGCGGTCATTCAGTACTTC. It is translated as CASNHGAGAVIQYF.

The CDR3 loop reads CAWSVQPRTNEKLFF. Written as DNA, the CDR3 is TGTGCCTGGAGTGTACAGCCCCGAACTAATGAAAAACTGTTTTTT. This chain uses TRBV30 with TRBJ1-4; no clear D gene. The CDR3 covers 15 residues. V gave up 0 bases and J gave up 1 base, with 9 bases separating them. The germline CDR1 and CDR2 sequences are GTSNPN and SVGIG (reference sequence).

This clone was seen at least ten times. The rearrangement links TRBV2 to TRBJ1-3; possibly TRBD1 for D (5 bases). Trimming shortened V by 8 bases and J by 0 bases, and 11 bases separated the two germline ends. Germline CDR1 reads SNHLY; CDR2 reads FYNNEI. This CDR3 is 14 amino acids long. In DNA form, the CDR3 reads TGTGCCAGCGGAACGACAGTCTCTGGAAACACCATATATTTT. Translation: CASGTTVSGNTIYF.

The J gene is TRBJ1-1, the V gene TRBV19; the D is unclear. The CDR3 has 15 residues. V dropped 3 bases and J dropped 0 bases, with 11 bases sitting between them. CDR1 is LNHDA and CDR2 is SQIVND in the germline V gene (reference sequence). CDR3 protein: CASSIGRTLNTEAFF. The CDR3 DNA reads TGTGCCAGTAGTATTGGGCGTACATTGAACACTGAAGCTTTCTTT.

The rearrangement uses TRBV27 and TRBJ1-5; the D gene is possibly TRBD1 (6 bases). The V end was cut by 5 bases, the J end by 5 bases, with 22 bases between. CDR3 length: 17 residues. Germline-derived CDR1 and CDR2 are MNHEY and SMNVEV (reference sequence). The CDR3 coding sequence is TGTGCCAGCAGTCCCACACGTTTAGGGGGATTGTATCAGCCCCAGCATTTT. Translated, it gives CASSPTRLGGLYQPQHF.

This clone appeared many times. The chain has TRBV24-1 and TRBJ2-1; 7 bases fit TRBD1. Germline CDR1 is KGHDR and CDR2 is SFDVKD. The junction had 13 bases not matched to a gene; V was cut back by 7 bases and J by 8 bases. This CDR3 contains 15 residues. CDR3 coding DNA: TGTGCCACCAGCCCCTGGGGACAGCCTCCCCATGAGCAGTTCTTC. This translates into CATSPWGQPPHEQFF.

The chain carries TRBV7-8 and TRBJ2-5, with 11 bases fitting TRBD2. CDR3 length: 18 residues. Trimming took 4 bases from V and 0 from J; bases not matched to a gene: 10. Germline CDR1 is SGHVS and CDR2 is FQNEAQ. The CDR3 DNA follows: TGTGCCAGCAGCTGGCCTAGCGGGAGGTCACCGTACCAAGAGACCCAGTACTTC. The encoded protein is CASSWPSGRSPYQETQYF.

The CDR3 nucleotides are TGTGCCAGCAGCTCGGGACAGGGAACAGATACGCAGTATTTT. Translated, it gives CASSSGQGTDTQYF. The chain is built from TRBV7-9 and TRBJ2-3; 9 bases are a match to TRBD1. This CDR3 is built from 14 residues. Germline trimming cut 4 bases from V and 3 bases from J; bases unmatched to any gene: 2. The germline CDR1 and CDR2 sequences are SEHNR and FQNEAQ (reference sequence).

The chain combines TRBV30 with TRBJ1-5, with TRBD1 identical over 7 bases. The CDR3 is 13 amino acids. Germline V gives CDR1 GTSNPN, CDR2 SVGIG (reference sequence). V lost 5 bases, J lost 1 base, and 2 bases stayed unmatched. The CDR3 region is CAWEGQSNQPQHF. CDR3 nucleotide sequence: TGTGCCTGGGAGGGACAGAGCAATCAGCCCCAGCATTTT.

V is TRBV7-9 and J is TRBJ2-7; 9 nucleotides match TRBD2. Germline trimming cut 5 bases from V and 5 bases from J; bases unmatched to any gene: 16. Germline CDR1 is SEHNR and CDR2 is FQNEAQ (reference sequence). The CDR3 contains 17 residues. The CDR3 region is CASSELGIAGARNEQYF. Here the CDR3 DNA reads TGTGCCAGCAGCGAATTGGGTATAGCGGGAGCTCGAAACGAGCAGTACTTC.

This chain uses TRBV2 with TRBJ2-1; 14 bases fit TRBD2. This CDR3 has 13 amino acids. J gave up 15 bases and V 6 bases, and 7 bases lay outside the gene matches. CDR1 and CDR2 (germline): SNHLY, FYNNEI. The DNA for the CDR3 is TGTGCCAGCAGAGGGACTAGCGGGAGCATTATGTTCTTC. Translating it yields CASRGTSGSIMFF. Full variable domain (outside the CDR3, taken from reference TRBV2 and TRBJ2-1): EPEVTQTPSHQVTQMGQEVILRCVPISNHLYFYWYRQILGQKVEFLVSFYNNEISEKSEIFDDQFSVERPDGSNFTLKIRSTKLEDSAMYFCASRGTSGSIMFFGPGTRLTVL.

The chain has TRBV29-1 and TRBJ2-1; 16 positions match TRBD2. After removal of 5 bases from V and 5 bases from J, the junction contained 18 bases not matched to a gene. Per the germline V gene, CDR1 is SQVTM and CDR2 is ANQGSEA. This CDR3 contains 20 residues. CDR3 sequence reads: CSVPSRGLAGGPIRDNEQFF. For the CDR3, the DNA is TGCAGCGTTCCTTCCCGGGGACTAGCGGGAGGGCCGATTAGGGACAATGAGCAGTTCTTC.

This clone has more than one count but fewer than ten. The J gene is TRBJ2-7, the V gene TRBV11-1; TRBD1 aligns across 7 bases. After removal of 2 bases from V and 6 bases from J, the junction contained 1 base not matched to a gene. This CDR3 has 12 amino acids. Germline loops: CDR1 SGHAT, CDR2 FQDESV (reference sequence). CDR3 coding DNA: TGTGCCAGCAGCTTAAGGACAGGCGAGCAGTACTTC. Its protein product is CASSLRTGEQYF. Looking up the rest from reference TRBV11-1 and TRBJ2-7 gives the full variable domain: EAEVAQSPRYKITEKSQAVAFWCDPISGHATLYWYRQILGQGPELLVQFQDESVVDDSQLPKDRFSAERLKGVDSTLKIQPAELGDSAMYLCASSLRTGEQYFGPGTRLTVT.